Shown below are 20 T cell receptor beta chains from a single sample sequenced in a study of vaccination and CD4 T cells after COVID-19. These receptors' targets are unknown. The treatment was: approximately nine-day PBMC culture with coronavirus spike peptide pools or control peptides (ViraFEST assay). With the Oncomine TCR Beta short-read assay, DNA from cultured CD4+ T cells was sequenced. TCRdb reprocessed the PCR reads with MiXCR, giving one entry per CDR3 protein. The sample consists of under 15,000 distinct CDR3 sequences, approximately 55% of them appearing once. The sequenced material came from CD4+ T cells from blood, cultured in vitro. These receptors were obtained from a human donor who had recovered from COVID-19.

Only one count was recorded for this clonotype. The V gene is TRBV6-2 or TRBV6-3, the J gene TRBJ1-2; D not certain. V lost 3 bases and J 3 bases, leaving 8 bases between the germline ends. Germline loops: CDR1 MNHEY, CDR2 SVGEGT. CDR3 size: 13 residues. CDR3 residues: CASSYGMYYGYTF. The CDR3 DNA reads as TGTGCCAGCAGTTATGGGATGTACTATGGCTACACCTTC.

This chain uses TRBV11-3 with TRBJ1-1; D call uncertain. The CDR3 has 13 residues. The V gene lost 8 bases and the J gene lost 0 bases, with 10 bases spanning the gap. From germline, CDR1 is SGHNT and CDR2 YENEEA. CDR3 loop: CASGVGLNTEAFF. CDR3 bases: TGTGCCAGCGGGGTCGGCCTGAACACTGAAGCTTTCTTT.

The V call is TRBV6-1, the J call TRBJ2-7; D gene ambiguous. The CDR3 runs 13 residues. V was trimmed by 7 bases and J by 6 bases, leaving 16 bases between them. CDR1 and CDR2 (germline): MNHNS, SASEGT. CDR3 sequence reads: CASNPRSISEQYF. The DNA for the CDR3 is TGTGCCAGCAATCCTAGGAGTATCTCCGAGCAGTACTTC.

This clonotype has only one observation. This chain's CDR3 is CASSRWGLDNSPLHF. The CDR3 DNA reads TGTGCCAGCAGCCGTTGGGGGTTGGATAATTCACCCCTCCACTTT. This rearrangement joins TRBV14 to TRBJ1-6, with D possibly TRBD1 on 5 matching bases. The CDR3 is 15 residues long. V lost 4 bases and J 5 bases, leaving 12 bases between the germline ends. Germline lookup yields CDR1 SGHDN and CDR2 FVKESK.

The V gene is TRBV2, the J gene TRBJ1-1; a possible D gene is TRBD1 (5 bases). The CDR3 consists of 14 residues. Germline V gene lookup returns CDR1 SNHLY and CDR2 FYNNEI. Trimming shortened V by 4 bases and J by 5 bases, and 14 bases separated the two germline ends. The CDR3 is CASSVLGGGTEAFF. For the CDR3, the DNA is TGTGCCAGCAGTGTTCTGGGGGGAGGGACTGAAGCTTTCTTT.

J is TRBJ1-4 and V is TRBV29-1; D possibly corresponds to TRBD1 (6 bases). V was clipped by 5 bases and J by 7 bases, with 11 bases between them. Germline values: CDR1 SQVTM, CDR2 ANQGSEA. There are 12 residues in the CDR3. This chain's CDR3 is CSVWRGSEKLFF. In DNA form, the CDR3 reads TGCAGCGTTTGGAGGGGGAGTGAAAAACTGTTTTTT.

The rearrangement links TRBV10-3 to TRBJ1-1; 7 nucleotides match TRBD1. CDR1 ENHRY and CDR2 SYGVKD come from the germline V gene. With 2 bases clipped from V and 5 bases from J, the junction kept 11 bases outside the gene matches. The CDR3 extends over 16 amino acids. The CDR3 nucleotides read TGTGCCATCAGTGAGCCTCATTCGACAGGGCGGACTGAAGCTTTCTTT. This translates into CAISEPHSTGRTEAFF.

This clonotype was recorded a few times. The V gene is TRBV20-1, the J gene TRBJ1-3; D ambiguous. V was shortened by 0 bases and J by 8 bases, with 29 bases between the two germline ends. The CDR3 length is 19 residues. From germline, CDR1 is DFQATT and CDR2 SNEGSKA (reference sequence). The chain's CDR3 is CSARDIRFITSIDRDTIYF. For the CDR3, the DNA is TGCAGTGCTAGAGATATAAGGTTTATCACCTCGATCGATCGGGACACCATATATTTT.

This chain joins TRBV7-9 and TRBJ1-2; D is unresolved. Between the trimmed V and J ends, which lost 5 bases and 7 bases, there was a span of 11 bases. The CDR3 has 12 residues. In germline, CDR1 is SEHNR, CDR2 FQNEAQ (reference sequence). The CDR3 region has the DNA TGTGCCAGCAGCCCGGCGGATCCTGGCTACACCTTC. Protein product: CASSPADPGYTF. The entire variable domain, with the rest obtained from reference TRBV7-9 and TRBJ1-2, is as follows: DTGVSQNPRHKITKRGQNVTFRCDPISEHNRLYWYRQTLGQGPEFLTYFQNEAQLEKSRLLSDRFSAERPKGSFSTLEIQRTEQGDSAMYLCASSPADPGYTFGSGTRLTVV.

The chain combines TRBV20-1 with TRBJ1-2, with D maybe TRBD1 (5 bases). This CDR3 is built from 12 residues. Deletions cut 1 base from V and 2 bases from J, with 5 bases between. Per the germline V gene, CDR1 is DFQATT and CDR2 is SNEGSKA (reference sequence). The CDR3 is CSARGQNYGYTF. Here the CDR3 DNA reads TGCAGTGCTAGAGGACAGAACTATGGCTACACCTTC.

The chain is built from TRBV7-2 and TRBJ2-1; 16 bases are a match to TRBD2. V was pared by 5 bases and J by 0 bases, with 4 bases of the junction left unmatched. This CDR3 spans 18 amino acids. Germline V gene data show CDR1 as SGHTA and CDR2 as FQGNSA. DNA for the CDR3: TGTGCCAGCAGCCCGGGACTAGCGGGGGGGCTCTCCTACAATGAGCAGTTCTTC. Its translation: CASSPGLAGGLSYNEQFF.

In DNA, the CDR3 is TGCGCCAGCAGGGAGAGTGGGGAGGATCAGCCCCAGCATTTT. It is translated as CASRESGEDQPQHF. V and J are TRBV23-1 and TRBJ1-5, with D unresolved. TRBV23-1 is assigned to the ORF class and has an uncertain function. Trimming pared 6 bases from V and 5 bases from J, leaving 14 bases between. This CDR3 region has 14 residues.

This clonotype was seen only a few times. This rearrangement joins TRBV7-2 to TRBJ1-5; possible D gene TRBD1, 5 bases. With 5 bases removed from V and 0 bases from J, the gap between germline ends came to 8 bases. Germline V gene data show CDR1 as SGHTA and CDR2 as FQGNSA. There are 14 residues in the CDR3. CDR3 nucleotides: TGTGCCAGCAGCCGACAGTCTAGCAATCAGCCCCAGCATTTT. Its protein product is CASSRQSSNQPQHF.

This clonotype turned up a few times. This chain uses TRBV15 with TRBJ1-1; D ambiguous. In germline, CDR1 is LNHNV, CDR2 YYDKDF (reference sequence). The length of the CDR3 is 15 residues. V lost 1 base and J 3 bases, leaving 12 bases between the germline ends. The CDR3 here is CATSRAQTRDTEAFF. In DNA form, the CDR3 reads TGTGCCACCAGCAGAGCCCAAACTAGGGACACTGAAGCTTTCTTT.

V usage is TRBV24-1 and J usage is TRBJ2-7; possibly TRBD1 for D (5 bases). The CDR3 is 13 residues long. Germline V gives CDR1 KGHDR, CDR2 SFDVKD. V was trimmed by 8 bases and J by 5 bases, leaving 15 bases between them. The CDR3 loop is CATTIDRSDEQYF. The CDR3 DNA follows: TGTGCCACCACCATCGACAGATCCGACGAGCAGTACTTC.

The rearrangement links TRBV7-9 to TRBJ1-1, with 7 positions matching TRBD1. The ends lost 5 bases at V and 5 bases at J; junction bases unmatched: 8. From germline, CDR1 is SEHNR and CDR2 FQNEAQ (reference sequence). The CDR3 is made up of 14 amino acids. In DNA form, the CDR3 reads TGTGCCAGCAGCCGCCTACAGGGGAGTACTGAAGCTTTCTTT. Protein sequence: CASSRLQGSTEAFF.

The V call is TRBV5-4, the J call TRBJ2-5, with 8 bases that match TRBD2. Trimming took 1 base from V and 2 from J; bases not matched to a gene: 7. In germline, CDR1 is SGHNT, CDR2 YYREEE (reference sequence). There are 16 residues in the CDR3. Here the CDR3 reads CASSLYSRLAQETQYF. In DNA form, the CDR3 reads TGTGCCAGCAGCTTGTACTCTAGACTAGCGCAAGAGACCCAGTACTTC.

The rearrangement links TRBV19 to TRBJ1-5; the D gene is possibly TRBD1 (5 bases). The CDR3 runs to 17 residues. CDR1 is LNHDA, CDR2 SQIVND, per germline (reference sequence). V was cut by 3 bases and J by 4 bases, with 19 bases left in between. The CDR3 protein is CASSMRGRGDRNQPQHF. Here the CDR3 DNA reads TGTGCCAGTAGTATGCGGGGAAGAGGGGATCGAAATCAGCCCCAGCATTTT. Looking up the rest from reference TRBV19 and TRBJ1-5 gives the full variable domain: DGGITQSPKYLFRKEGQNVTLSCEQNLNHDAMYWYRQDPGQGLRLIYYSQIVNDFQKGDIAEGYSVSREKKESFPLTVTSAQKNPTAFYLCASSMRGRGDRNQPQHFGDGTRLSIL.

V gene TRBV5-5 combines with J gene TRBJ1-2, with TRBD1 as a possible D gene (5 bases). The V gene's germline CDR1 is SGHKS and CDR2 YYEKEE (reference sequence). The CDR3 is made up of 17 amino acids. The ends were cut back, 5 bases at V and 8 bases at J, with 28 bases in the middle. The CDR3, as DNA: TGTGCCAGCAGTCAAGATTATTCAAGGGGCGCTTTGAAAGGCTACACCTTC. This translates into CASSQDYSRGALKGYTF.

In this sample, this clonotype turned up a few times. The rearrangement links TRBV27 to TRBJ1-5, with 10 bases identical to TRBD1. J was trimmed by 1 base and V by 5 bases; bases with no gene match: 5. This CDR3 is built from 16 residues. Germline V gene data show CDR1 as MNHEY and CDR2 as SMNVEV (reference sequence). This CDR3 is CASSPRGQGSNQPQHF. Here the CDR3 DNA reads TGTGCCAGCAGTCCGAGGGGACAGGGGAGCAATCAGCCCCAGCATTTT.